This paragraph covers one T cell receptor beta chain sequence. This sample is part of a study of blood T cell repertoires in COVID-19. For the study at large: The samples span acute and convalescent COVID-19 from the United States, Italy and Spain. PBMCs, B-cell-depleted T cells, or T cells were the source of the cDNA or gDNA that made up the material.

The CDR3 contains 15 residues. V was clipped by 3 bases and J by 5 bases, with 14 bases between them. Looked up from germline, CDR1 is MNHNS and CDR2 is SASEGT. In the original workflow: Reference gene primer amplification in the assay estimated nucleated cell counts. Clones were sequenced by immunoSEQ multiplex PCR, and TCRdb holds only the in-frame ones, with some missing. That table is the source of V, J and clone size, and D and trimming were worked out from the DNA. The profile covers about 90,000 clones, with roughly 92% appearing a single time and roughly 6.4% taken by the ten largest. Sample: peripheral blood. J is TRBJ1-3 and V is TRBV6-1; D remains ambiguous. The receptor was isolated from a woman aged 60-75 years with active COVID-19. As DNA, the CDR3 is TGTGCCAGCAGTGAGGAGGAGGCGTGGAGAAACACCATATATTTT. Translation: CASSEEEAWRNTIYF.